What follows is one T cell receptor beta chain and its context. Its cognate antigen is unknown. Germline CDR1 is MNHNS and CDR2 is SASEGT. The ends were cut back, 8 bases at V and 1 base at J, with 11 bases in the middle. CDR3 length equals 13 residues. The source of the sample is a study of shared clonotypes between healthy human individuals. As for the study in general: The donors, two women and a few men, were aged 18 to 49.

The data were produced by immunoSEQ multiplex PCR, yet TCRdb's version contains in-frame clones alone and is incomplete. The sample records some 660,000 clones, approximately 73% being singletons. Study-wide points: The genetic and exposure-history diversity represented was limited by few donors.

The V gene is TRBV6-1, the J gene TRBJ1-1, with TRBD1 as a possible D gene (5 bases). This TCR came from a woman under 40 in good health. Input material: memory CD4+ T cells sorted from blood. Described subset: CD45RA-negative fraction. The DNA for the CDR3 is TGTGCCAGCCGCCTAGGGACGAACACTGAAGCTTTCTTT. This translates into CASRLGTNTEAFF.